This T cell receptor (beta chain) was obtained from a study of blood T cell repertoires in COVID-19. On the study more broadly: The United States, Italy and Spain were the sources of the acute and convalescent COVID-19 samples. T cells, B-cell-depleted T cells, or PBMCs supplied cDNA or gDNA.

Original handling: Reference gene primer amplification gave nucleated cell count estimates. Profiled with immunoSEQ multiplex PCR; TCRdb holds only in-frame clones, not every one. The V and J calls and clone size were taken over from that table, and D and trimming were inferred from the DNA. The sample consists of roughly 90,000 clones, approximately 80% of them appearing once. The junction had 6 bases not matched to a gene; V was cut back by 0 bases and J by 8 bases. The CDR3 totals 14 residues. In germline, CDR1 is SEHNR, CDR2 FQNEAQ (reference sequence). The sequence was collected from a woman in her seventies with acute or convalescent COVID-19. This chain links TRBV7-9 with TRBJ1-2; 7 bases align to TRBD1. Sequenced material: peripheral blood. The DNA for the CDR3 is TGTGCCAGCAGCTTAGCAGGAACAGGGGACGGCTACACCTTC. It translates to CASSLAGTGDGYTF.